Reported below is one TCR beta chain. The entry originates in a study of blood T cell repertoires in COVID-19. Clones were read by immunoSEQ multiplex PCR, and TCRdb kept only the in-frame ones, dropping some. The data show 95,000 to 110,000 clones, around nine tenths seen once. This CDR3 is 13 amino acids long. CDR1 and CDR2 from the germline V gene are SGHNT and YENEEA. V lost 5 bases and J lost 2, with 7 bases in between. The V and J genes are TRBV11-3 and TRBJ1-5; no definite D call. This TCR was recovered from a woman in her 30s with acute or convalescent COVID-19. The sequenced material came from peripheral blood. The CDR3 spells CASSPSGNQPQHF. CDR3 sequence (DNA): TGTGCCAGCAGCCCTAGCGGCAATCAGCCCCAGCATTTT.